This T cell receptor (beta chain) emerged from a study of T-cell reconstitution after alpha-beta-depleted transplantation in children. Points from the study as a whole: Roughly two months post-transplant, alpha-beta T cells reportedly originated from several hundred graft clones that had expanded. At the one-year point after transplant, T-cell counts and TCRbeta diversity were found to come mostly from T cells that had been newly produced.

Concerning this clonotype: Its antigen is as yet unknown.

Unique molecular identifiers were used in preparing the TCRbeta library. TCRdb re-analysed the PCR reads in MiXCR, keeping a single row per CDR3 protein. The sample shows about 980,000 distinct CDR3 sequences, around 30% of them seen only once. This CDR3 contains 12 residues. With 7 bases clipped from V and 4 bases from J, the junction kept 3 bases outside the gene matches. Germline CDR1 is SQVTM and CDR2 is ANQGSEA. The sample in question was PBMCs, mostly from graft donor cells, obtained 360 days after TCRalphabeta/CD19-depleted stem cell transplant. The TCR originated in a boy in the first two years of life who had a stem cell transplant for SCID, so the T cells may come from the graft donor. V and J are TRBV29-1 and TRBJ2-1; 8 bases agree with TRBD2. CDR3 protein: CSGKRGYNEQFF. Here the CDR3 DNA reads TGCAGCGGAAAGCGGGGGTACAATGAGCAGTTCTTC.